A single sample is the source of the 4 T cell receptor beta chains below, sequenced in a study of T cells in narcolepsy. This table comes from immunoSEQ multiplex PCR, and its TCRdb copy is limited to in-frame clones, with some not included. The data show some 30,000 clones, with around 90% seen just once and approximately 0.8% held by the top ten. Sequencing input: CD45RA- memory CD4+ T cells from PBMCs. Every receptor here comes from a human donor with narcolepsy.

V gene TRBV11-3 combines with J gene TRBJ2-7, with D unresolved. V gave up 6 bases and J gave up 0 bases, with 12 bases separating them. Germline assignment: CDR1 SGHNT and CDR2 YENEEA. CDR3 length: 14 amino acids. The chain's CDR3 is CASSAPVDSYEQYF. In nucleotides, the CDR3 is TGTGCCAGCAGTGCCCCGGTAGACTCCTACGAGCAGTACTTC. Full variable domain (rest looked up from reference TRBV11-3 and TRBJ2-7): EAGVVQSPRYKIIEKKQPVAFWCNPISGHNTLYWYLQNLGQGPELLIRYENEEAVDDSQLPKDRFSAERLKGVDSTLKIQPAELGDSAVYLCASSAPVDSYEQYFGPGTRLTVT.

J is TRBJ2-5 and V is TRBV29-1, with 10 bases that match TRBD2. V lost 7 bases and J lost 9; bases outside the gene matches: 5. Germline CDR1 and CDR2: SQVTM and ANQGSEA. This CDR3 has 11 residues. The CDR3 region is CSAHLAGAQYF. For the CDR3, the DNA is TGCAGCGCCCATCTAGCGGGGGCCCAGTACTTC. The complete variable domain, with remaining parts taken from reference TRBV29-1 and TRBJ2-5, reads SAVISQKPSRDICQRGTSLTIQCQVDSQVTMMFWYRQQPGQSLTLIATANQGSEATYESGFVIDKFPISRPNLTFSTLTVSNMSPEDSSIYLCSAHLAGAQYFGPGTRLLVL.

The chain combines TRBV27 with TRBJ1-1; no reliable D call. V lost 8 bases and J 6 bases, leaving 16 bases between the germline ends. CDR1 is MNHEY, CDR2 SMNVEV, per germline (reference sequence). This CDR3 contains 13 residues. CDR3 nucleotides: TGTGCCAGCGGTGGAGAATTGCCCGCTGAAGCTTTCTTT. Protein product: CASGGELPAEAFF.

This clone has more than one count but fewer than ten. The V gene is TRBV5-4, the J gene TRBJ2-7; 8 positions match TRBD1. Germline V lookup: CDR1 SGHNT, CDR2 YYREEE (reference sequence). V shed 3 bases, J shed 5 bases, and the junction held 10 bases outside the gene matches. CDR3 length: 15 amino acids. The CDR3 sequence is CASSSYRTGRHEQYF. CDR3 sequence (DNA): TGTGCCAGCAGCTCCTATCGGACAGGGCGCCACGAGCAGTACTTC.